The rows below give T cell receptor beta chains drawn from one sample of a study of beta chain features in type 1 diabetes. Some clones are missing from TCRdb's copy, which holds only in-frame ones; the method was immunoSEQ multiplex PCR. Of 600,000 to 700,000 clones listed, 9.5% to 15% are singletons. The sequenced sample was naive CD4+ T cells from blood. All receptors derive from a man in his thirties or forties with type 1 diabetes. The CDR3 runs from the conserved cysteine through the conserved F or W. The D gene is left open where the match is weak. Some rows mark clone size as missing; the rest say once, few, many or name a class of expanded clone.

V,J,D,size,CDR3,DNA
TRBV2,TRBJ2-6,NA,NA,CASSGDSRSGANVLTF,TGTGCCAGCAGTGGTGACAGTCGCTCCGGGGCCAACGTCCTGACTTTC
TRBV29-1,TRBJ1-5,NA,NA,CSVGRDYSNQPQHF,TGCAGCGTGGGCAGGGATTATAGCAATCAGCCCCAGCATTTT
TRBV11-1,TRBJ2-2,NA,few,CASSPRPRGMNTGELFF,TGTGCCAGCAGCCCACGACCCCGTGGGATGAACACCGGGGAGCTGTTTTTT
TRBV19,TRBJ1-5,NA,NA,CASSSGLSQPQHF,TGTGCCAGTAGTTCTGGACTCTCCCAGCCCCAGCATTTT
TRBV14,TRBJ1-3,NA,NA,CASSQGHNTIYF,TGTGCCAGCAGCCAAGGGCACAACACCATATATTTT
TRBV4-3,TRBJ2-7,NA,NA,CASSPHTPGVGEQYF,TGCGCCAGCAGCCCGCACACCCCGGGGGTGGGCGAGCAGTACTTC
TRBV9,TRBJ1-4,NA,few,CASSVDSGGREKLFF,TGTGCCAGCAGCGTAGACTCTGGGGGGCGTGAAAAACTGTTTTTT
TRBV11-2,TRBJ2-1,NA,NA,CASSSRRHSNEQFF,TGTGCCAGCAGCTCCCGAAGACATAGCAATGAGCAGTTCTTC
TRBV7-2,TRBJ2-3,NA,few,CASSFLTDTQYF,TGTGCCAGCAGCTTTCTCACAGATACGCAGTATTTT
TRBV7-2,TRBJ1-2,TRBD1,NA,CASSKPGQAPDYGYTF,TGTGCCAGCAGCAAGCCGGGACAGGCCCCTGACTATGGCTACACCTTC
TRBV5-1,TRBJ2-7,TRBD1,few,CASSLQGQGADEQYF,TGCGCCAGCAGCTTACAGGGACAGGGGGCCGACGAGCAGTACTTC
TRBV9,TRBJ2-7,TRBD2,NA,CASSVASGGTYEQYF,TGTGCCAGCAGCGTAGCAAGCGGGGGGACCTACGAGCAGTACTTC
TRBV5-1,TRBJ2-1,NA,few,CASSAGADYNEQFF,TGCGCCAGCAGTGCGGGGGCCGACTACAATGAGCAGTTCTTC
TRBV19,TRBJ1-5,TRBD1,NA,CASSPRTGGLQPQHF,TGTGCCAGTAGTCCACGGACAGGTGGGCTTCAGCCCCAGCATTTT
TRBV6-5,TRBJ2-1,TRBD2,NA,CASSYAGGRAYNEQFF,TGTGCCAGCAGTTACGCGGGGGGGCGTGCATACAATGAGCAGTTCTTC